This TCR beta chain is drawn from a study of T cell responses to AZD1222 COVID-19 vaccine. The V gene's germline CDR1 is LGHDT and CDR2 YNNKEL (reference sequence). This CDR3 is built from 15 residues. Trimming took off 1 base at V and 8 bases at J, with 17 bases between the two ends. Study findings and constraints: Repertoires in all cases were sampled only once the peak T cell response had passed. Spike was spanned by vaccine-associated CD4 TCRs, which were dominant at 160-218 and 743-854. Regions left unmutated in variants are reportedly the target of nearly half of spike-specific TCRs.

Sequencing used immunoSEQ multiplex PCR; TCRdb keeps in-frame clones, though not all of them. The data hold 100,000 or so clones, with over 75% observed a single time. About this clone: Its antigen is undetermined.

The chain is built from TRBV3-1 (or the pseudogene TRBV3-2) and TRBJ1-2; D is possibly TRBD1 (5 bases). This TCR derives from an adult who received the AZD1222 COVID-19 vaccine. The material was peripheral blood, obtained 28 days after the second AZD1222 dose. The CDR3: CASSQAVGEGLGYTF. In DNA, the CDR3 is TGTGCCAGCAGCCAAGCTGTTGGGGAGGGACTGGGCTACACCTTC.